This TCR beta chain was recorded in a study of cytomegalovirus exposure and HLA in healthy donors (dated by TCRdb to 2017 to 2019). Looking at the study overall: An earlier analysis of approximately 640 of the donors reported 250 to 350 Gb of sequence data and around 110 million unique TCR beta sequences from about 200 million T cells. About 300 gigabases of sequencing data and 70 million to 100 million unique TCR sequences were included in an early release covering over 600 HLA-typed donors. Of the roughly 400 genotyped donors, 81% fell in the genetic ancestry cluster associated with self-reported Caucasian donors. The study aimed to test whether signatures of past pathogen exposure could be identified by cataloging public T cell receptors. The study profiled the T cell repertoires of 500 to 800 subjects by immunosequencing and related them to cytomegalovirus serostatus. Along with the roughly 710-subject first cohort, a separate validation cohort of about 110 different subjects was used. The study combined high-throughput TCR immunosequencing, statistical association of individual TCRs with disease status, and machine learning to predict cytomegalovirus infection status. In a later analysis, previously published TCR beta repertoires from fewer than 750 donors were re-analyzed and high-resolution HLA genotyping was added so that TCR occurrence patterns could be studied. In the later analysis, no new phenotypic data were used to find candidate immune exposures; instead, reliance was placed on TCR beta sequences and their occurrence across donors. To decide whether each TCR beta V gene segment behaved as functional or pseudogenic, an earlier analysis of some 600 of the donors relied on high-throughput TCR beta sequencing. Donor age, sex, ethnicity and CMV serostatus were compiled together with the repertoire data. A later genetic analysis used genome-wide SNP genotypes for 398 of the 666 donors, treating that subset as a discovery cohort. Every repertoire in the discovery cohort had been generated on one and the same sequencing platform. HLA typing covered class I and class II loci at four-digit resolution. The number of typed donors differed by locus: roughly 620-640 for A, B, C, DRB1 and DQB1; approximately 520 for DQA1; fewer than 610 for DPA1; and around 470 for DPB1. Because of strong linkage in the cohort, four to six DR-DQ haplotypes were treated as single units for association and clustering. Across approximately 400 genotyped donors of the cohort, an average of about 240,000 unique TCR beta nucleotide sequences per donor were sequenced, and about a sixth of those sequences were non-productive.

Study-wide conclusions, independent of this receptor: Compared with equally common non-associated chains, HLA-associated TCR beta chains in a later analysis were more clonally expanded and had lower generation probabilities. Some IMGT-functional V segments, including TRBV6-2 and TRBV6-3, could not be told apart with the 87-base-pair reads, so those segments were excluded. The earlier analysis of fewer than 750 of the donors excluded over 15 rarely observed V segments, including chromosome 9 orphons, because counts were too low. Because HLA typing was missing for some donors at each locus, association tests included only the typed subset. Linkage disequilibrium might explain the correlated functional status among segregating V segments, but an unknown experimental factor could not be excluded. The classifier was reported to diagnose cytomegalovirus status with high specificity and sensitivity in both the original and validation cohorts. Immune exposure information for the cohort was limited to CMV serostatus. A later analysis associated about 18,000 TCR beta sequences with specific HLA alleles at a false discovery rate of 0.05. In a later genetic analysis, a missense DCLRE1C variant was associated with V-gene and J-gene trimming of TCR beta chains, and the association was replicated in an independent cohort. A further reported finding was that TCR beta sequences accurately predicted the HLA-A and HLA-B alleles for most subjects in the first cohort. The study gave a list of 150 to 200 TCR beta chains associated with cytomegalovirus. In a later analysis, the rate of TCR association differed among HLA loci, with DRB1 alleles having the most associated TCRs and HLA-C alleles having the fewest. Presence/absence analyses assumed roughly uniform sequencing depth across donors, an assumption that may not hold. In vitro tests confirmed that a few of the cytomegalovirus-associated TCR beta chains recognize cytomegalovirus antigens. According to a later analysis, parvovirus B19, influenza, CMV and Epstein-Barr virus appeared linked to several top co-occurrence clusters. According to a later analysis, most CMV-associated TCR beta chains appeared to be HLA-restricted, and the HLA associations seemed to be driven largely by CMV exposure. An earlier analysis of approximately 500 of the donors showed that most TCR beta V segments appeared in productive rearrangements either about 90% or about 30% of the time, which broadly matched IMGT annotations. While some public TCRs were present in many individuals, most TCR sequences turned up only very rarely across donors. This cohort had only TCR beta chains sequenced, and the lack of alpha or paired-chain data limited which features could be detected. A later genetic analysis reported fewer N-insertions in productive TCRs among donors in an Asian-associated ancestry cluster than the approximately 700-donor mean. Strong co-occurrence of HLA alleles, especially DR and DQ, made assigning TCR associations to individual alleles difficult. A cluster of highly shared sequence variants was judged likely to represent a technical artifact of the sequencing pipeline. The authors suggested that the approach could potentially be extended to other disease states and immunological phenotypes.

Receptor amplification or capture employed the immunoSEQ multiplex PCR assay. The multiplex PCR relied on a mix of 60 forward primers for TCR Vbeta segments and 13 reverse primers for TCR Jbeta segments. Amplification of the CDR3 region of rearranged TCR beta genes was performed with a multiplex PCR assay on genomic DNA. On the Illumina HiSeq System, the amplified TCR beta libraries were sequenced as 87-base-pair reads. In the paper's pipeline: A later analysis tallied 75 million to 95 million unique TCR beta chains across the 666 repertoires, and approximately 9.9 million of those chains were shared by two or more donors. Raw reads were error-corrected and collapsed into unique sequences by a nearest-neighbor algorithm in which closely related sequences were merged to remove PCR and sequencing errors. V, D and J gene segments were assigned by aligning CDR3 sequences to IMGT reference sequences. Each retained sequence needed at least a six-nucleotide match to both a V gene segment and a J gene segment. Rearrangements were called productive when the CDR3 lacked stop codons and stayed in frame with V and J; all others were non-productive. CDR3 was defined by IMGT convention, running from the second conserved V-encoded cysteine to the conserved J-encoded phenylalanine. Sequences without an unambiguous match to a single V gene segment were excluded from the earlier analysis of about 630 of the donors. An earlier analysis of some 610 of the donors called V segments functional above 56.7% productive rearrangements and segregating when the between-donor standard deviation exceeded 5%. A statistical classification framework was built for diagnosing cytomegalovirus status from the catalog of TCR beta chain sequences. A later analysis assigned V and J genes by comparing TCR nucleotide sequences with IMGT/GENE-DB human TR gene sequences. In a later analysis, CDR3 sequences and most-parsimonious VDJ recombination scenarios were assigned using the TCRdist pipeline. In a later analysis, each TCR beta chain was defined by its CDR3 amino acid sequence together with its V-gene family, and reads lacking a unique V-gene family were excluded. As a way to deal with suspected cross-contamination and a sequencing artifact, a later analysis dropped 640 or so nucleotide sequences that were highly shared and had low generation probability. For each public chain, a later analysis derived a clonal expansion index from normalized ranks of inferred template counts within each repertoire. In a later analysis, generation probabilities were computed with a VDJ recombination model fitted to out-of-frame rearrangements, and the resulting probabilities were checked against IGoR. In a later analysis, hypergeometric tests were used to score TCR-TCR, TCR-HLA and TCR-CMV co-occurrence, with a repertoire-size bias correction applied to TCR pairs. To estimate false discovery rates, a later analysis permuted the HLA or CMV assignments 20 times. In a later analysis, co-occurring TCRs were grouped using DBSCAN, with TCRdist sequence similarity added in when clustering inside HLA-allele-positive subsets. Co-occurrence clustering excluded repertoires with fewer than 30,000 or more than 120,000 public chains, plus five with anomalous nucleotide sharing. Held by TCRdb, this immuneACCESS table contains in-frame sequences only and omits some clones. Under half of the omission traces to an unresolved V gene where checked; the cause of the rest is unknown. The DNA gave D and trimming, while V, J and clone size come from that table. Within this sample are around 110,000 clones, with around two thirds of them counted one time only. The ten largest make up roughly 8.6% of the sample.

The CDR1 and CDR2 encoded by the germline V gene are SGDLS and YYNGEE. V is pruned by 0 bases and J by 6 bases, leaving 7 bases of the junction without a gene match. Including cysteine and phenylalanine, the CDR3 has 15 amino acids. Solely the CDR3 DNA is kept, with 45 bases framed from the first base. The cohort was made up of roughly 670 healthy bone marrow donors. At the time of sampling, all cohort members were nominally healthy, though unrecorded immune exposures were likely present. The donor was CMV seropositive and was included in the group of 250 to 300 seropositive cohort members. A peripheral blood sample was collected from each donor, and TCR beta sequencing was performed on peripheral blood mononuclear cells. The Qiagen DNeasy Blood Extraction Kit was used to extract genomic DNA from the blood cell samples. The sample holds one count of this clone. Its antigen has not been determined. Per-base qualities were not stored, and no clone one base away is much larger.

The source is a woman aged 40 to 55 in good health and CMV-seropositive. Sequencing used PBMCs. The sequence joins TRBV9 to TRBJ2-3; a stretch of 7 junction bases matches TRBD2. The CDR3 protein: CASSVDGGGEDTQYF. The DNA sequence is TGTGCCAGCAGCGTAGACGGGGGAGGGGAGGATACGCAGTATTTT.